What follows are 15 T cell receptor beta chains derived from one specimen sequenced in a study of T cells and Merkel cell carcinoma outcomes. Only in-frame clones appear in the TCRdb table, and some are missing; sequencing was by immunoSEQ multiplex PCR. The sample yields 2,100 or so clones, around 90% seen once. Sample: tumor tissue from Merkel cell carcinoma. The receptors originated from a human donor with Merkel cell carcinoma.

The V gene is TRBV29-1, the J gene TRBJ1-3; the D is unclear. CDR1 and CDR2 (germline): SQVTM, ANQGSEA. Trimming cost V 7 bases and J 0 bases, with 7 bases left between them. The length of the CDR3 is 12 residues. The CDR3 loop reads CSAWYSGNTIYF. The CDR3 region has the DNA TGCAGCGCCTGGTACTCTGGAAACACCATATATTTT.

The chain recombines TRBV27 with TRBJ2-3; possible D gene TRBD2, 5 bases. The CDR3 consists of 15 residues. Between the trimmed V and J ends, which lost 5 bases and 3 bases, there was a span of 15 bases. The germline V gene has CDR1 MNHEY and CDR2 SMNVEV (reference sequence). Here the CDR3 DNA reads TGTGCCAGCAGTCCCCGGGATCCCTTTACAGATACGCAGTATTTT. Protein product: CASSPRDPFTDTQYF.

The rearrangement joins TRBV5-1 to TRBJ1-2; TRBD1 is a possible D gene (5 bases). In germline, CDR1 is SGHRS, CDR2 YFSETQ. The CDR3 length is 16 residues. The V gene lost 3 bases and the J gene lost 8 bases, with 23 bases spanning the gap. The CDR3 nucleotides read TGCGCCAGCAGCTCAGGACCGGGGGTGGTGGAACGGGGCTACACCTTC. Protein product: CASSSGPGVVERGYTF.

The chain employs TRBV19 and TRBJ2-7; unclear D gene. The CDR3 runs to 15 residues. Germline lookup yields CDR1 LNHDA and CDR2 SQIVND (reference sequence). The V end was cut by 5 bases, the J end by 1 base, with 15 bases between. The CDR3 DNA sequence: TGTGCCAGTAGTGAGTCTCAGCTGGGGTCCTACGAGCAGTACTTC. Translated, it gives CASSESQLGSYEQYF.

The chain employs TRBV27 and TRBJ2-5; TRBD2 agrees at 7 bases. This CDR3 is built from 13 residues. The germline gives CDR1 MNHEY, CDR2 SMNVEV (reference sequence). V lost 8 bases to trimming and J lost 2 bases; unmatched junction nucleotides: 5. CDR3 protein: CASQREGQETQYF. DNA for the CDR3: TGTGCCAGCCAGCGGGAAGGACAAGAGACCCAGTACTTC.

The rearrangement joins TRBV7-9 to TRBJ2-3, with D possibly being TRBD1 (6 bases). V lost 4 bases to trimming and J lost 2 bases, with 10 bases between them. Germline CDR1 is SEHNR and CDR2 is FQNEAQ (reference sequence). This CDR3 spans 14 amino acids. The CDR3 DNA reads TGTGCCAGCAGCTCGGGACAATTCACAGATACGCAGTATTTT. This translates into CASSSGQFTDTQYF.

This chain's CDR3 is CASGEGLGNEQFF. The CDR3 bases are TGTGCCAGCGGGGAAGGTCTCGGCAATGAGCAGTTCTTC. The chain is built from TRBV7-9 and TRBJ2-1; D gene uncertain. CDR1 and CDR2 (germline): SEHNR, FQNEAQ (reference sequence). V lost 8 bases and J 6 bases, leaving 14 bases between the germline ends. This CDR3 comprises 13 residues.

This sequence joins TRBV2 and TRBJ2-7; TRBD2 aligns across 9 bases. The CDR3 has 13 amino acids. V dropped 8 bases and J dropped 3; count of bases not matched to a gene: 5. The germline V gene encodes CDR1 SNHLY and CDR2 FYNNEI. DNA for the CDR3: TGTGCCAGCCCTACTAGCGGGCTCTACGAGCAGTACTTC. It codes for CASPTSGLYEQYF.

This chain joins TRBV9 and TRBJ2-1; D is uncertain. The CDR3 is 14 amino acids. Germline CDR1 reads SGDLS; CDR2 reads YYNGEE. Trimming took off 0 bases at V and 2 bases at J, with 6 bases between the two ends. The CDR3 spells CASSVVLAYNEQFF. Here the CDR3 DNA reads TGTGCCAGCAGCGTAGTCCTAGCCTACAATGAGCAGTTCTTC.

V and J are TRBV9 and TRBJ1-2; weak D call: TRBD1 (5 bases). Germline V CDR1 and CDR2: SGDLS, YYNGEE. The CDR3 is made up of 13 amino acids. The ends were cut back, 6 bases at V and 6 bases at J, with 15 bases in the middle. CDR3 protein: CASTRGGVDGYTF. For the CDR3, the DNA is TGTGCCAGCACAAGGGGAGGGGTGGATGGCTACACCTTC.

V usage is TRBV9 and J usage is TRBJ2-1; TRBD2 matches at 11 bases. The CDR3 has 14 residues. V dropped 4 bases and J dropped 4; count of bases not matched to a gene: 1. In germline, CDR1 is SGDLS, CDR2 YYNGEE. CDR3 DNA sequence: TGTGCCAGCAGCCTAGCGGGGGGTTACAATGAGCAGTTCTTC. It codes for CASSLAGGYNEQFF.

V gene TRBV28 combines with J gene TRBJ1-2; D is undetermined. The CDR3 runs 13 residues. Germline values: CDR1 MDHEN, CDR2 SYDVKM. Between the trimmed V and J ends, which lost 6 bases and 5 bases, there was a span of 13 bases. The CDR3 is CASSPGSGYGYTF. For the CDR3, the DNA is TGTGCCAGCAGCCCAGGTTCGGGTTATGGCTACACCTTC.

V gene TRBV28 combines with J gene TRBJ1-2; no reliable D call. In germline, CDR1 is MDHEN, CDR2 SYDVKM. There are 12 residues in the CDR3. V was shortened by 7 bases and J by 2 bases, with 8 bases between the two germline ends. The DNA of the CDR3 is TGTGCCAGCACTTCGGGAAACTATGGCTACACCTTC. Translated, it gives CASTSGNYGYTF.

The chain has TRBV19 and TRBJ1-1; 7 bases line up with TRBD1. The CDR3 spans 15 residues. V shed 2 bases, J shed 5 bases, and the junction held 8 bases outside the gene matches. From germline, CDR1 is LNHDA and CDR2 SQIVND (reference sequence). The DNA of the CDR3 is TGTGCCAGTAGTATAAACAGGGGCGTTGAGACTGAAGCTTTCTTT. It yields the protein CASSINRGVETEAFF. Based on the CDR3 plus reference TRBV19 and TRBJ1-1, the full variable domain is DGGITQSPKYLFRKEGQNVTLSCEQNLNHDAMYWYRQDPGQGLRLIYYSQIVNDFQKGDIAEGYSVSREKKESFPLTVTSAQKNPTAFYLCASSINRGVETEAFFGQGTRLTVV.

The chain has TRBV6-5 and TRBJ2-5, with a weak D call TRBD2 (6 bases). The V end lost 2 bases, the J end lost 5 bases, and 6 bases lay between the germline ends. Germline V gives CDR1 MNHEY, CDR2 SVGAGI. CDR3 length: 12 residues. The CDR3 loop is CASSYGGETQYF. CDR3 DNA: TGTGCCAGCAGTTACGGGGGGGAGACCCAGTACTTC.